This T cell receptor (beta chain) was sequenced for a study of T cells in Graves' hyperthyroidism and ophthalmopathy. Study-level information: At the time of initial diagnosis and before any treatment, peripheral blood was collected.

From RNA transcripts, TCR beta CDR3 regions were amplified. When the TCR CDR3 underwent first-round RT-PCR, the HTBI primer set was used. TCRdb ran MiXCR on the multiplex PCR reads and lists one entry per CDR3 protein. This sample carries hundreds of thousands of distinct CDR3 sequences, 12% to 15% of them seen once, and the ten largest clones take more than 8.5%. In patients aged 18 to 65, hyperthyroidism was newly diagnosed, with duration under 2 months. This clonotype was observed a few times. The CDR3 totals 10 residues. Germline V gene lookup returns CDR1 SQVTM and CDR2 ANQGSEA. The V gene lost 7 bases and the J gene lost 7 bases, with 11 bases spanning the gap.

Material: blood. The receptor's source is a young woman with Graves' hyperthyroidism. The rearrangement links TRBV29-1 to TRBJ2-7, with a weak D call TRBD2 (6 bases). This CDR3 is CSAGDIEQYF. The CDR3 DNA is TGCAGCGCGGGGGATATTGAGCAGTACTTC.